This TCR beta chain was captured by sequencing in a study of cytomegalovirus exposure and HLA in healthy donors. The CDR3 loop spans 13 amino acids. The V end lost 5 bases, the J end lost 3 bases, and 8 bases lay between the germline ends. From germline, CDR1 is MGHDK and CDR2 SYGVNS. Study results and caveats: Within the 130 or so validation repertoires, first-cohort TCR clusters tended to co-occur, according to a later analysis. A list of around 160 TCR beta chains associated with cytomegalovirus was given.

The protocol was immunoSEQ multiplex PCR, while the TCRdb copy is restricted to in-frame clones and leaves out a portion. The data hold 150,000 to 200,000 clones, with around 90% observed a single time. Details on this clone: The target antigen is unknown.

While the first cohort had 600 to 750 subjects, the donors belonged to the separate validation cohort of about 120 subjects. The chain has TRBV25-1 and TRBJ2-1, with no clear D. Material: PBMCs. This receptor was identified in a woman aged 18-35 years in good health and CMV-seropositive. The CDR3: CASSINSYNEQFF. The CDR3 DNA is TGTGCCAGCAGTATAAACAGCTACAATGAGCAGTTCTTC.